The present T cell receptor (beta chain) was sequenced within a study of CD8+CD57+ T cells in acquired aplastic anemia. Trimming removed 3 bases from V and 7 bases from J, with 9 bases in between. This CDR3 region has 13 residues. CDR1 ENHRY and CDR2 SYGVKD come from the germline V gene. According to the study, genomic DNA was the template for TCR beta VDJ and CDR3 profiling. MiXCR, run by TCRdb on the reads, gives a single entry per CDR3 protein. The sample contains some 200,000 distinct CDR3 sequences, around 49% of which appear only once. Patients who underwent sequencing had shown CD8+CD57+ cell expansion by flow cytometry. Blood came from patients not yet given any therapy.

This chain connects TRBV10-3 to TRBJ1-4; D call uncertain. The sequenced sample was sorted CD4+, CD8+, or CD8+CD57+ T cells (not recorded which) from PBMCs. This receptor was identified in a human donor with aplastic anemia. The CDR3 reads CAISDILGEKLFF. CDR3 bases: TGTGCCATCAGTGATATCTTGGGTGAAAAACTGTTTTTT.